There are many counts of the clone carrying this TCR beta chain. Additional autoimmune diseases, uncontrolled infections, pregnancy or lactation disqualified patients. Symptoms, serum thyroxine and TRAb, thyroid ultrasound, and orbital computed tomography formed the diagnostic basis. Amplified TCR beta CDR3 regions were obtained using RNA transcripts as template. HTBI primers served in a first-round RT-PCR, which a second-round multiplex PCR followed. TCRdb re-called the multiplex PCR reads through MiXCR, storing one row per CDR3 protein. The repertoire holds fewer than 600,000 distinct CDR3 sequences, with 13% to 15% as singletons. The data derive from a study of Graves' ophthalmopathy and Graves' hyperthyroidism. The sequenced sample was blood. The sequence came from a woman aged 25 to 39 with Graves' ophthalmopathy.

CDR3 in amino acids: CASSFRGSQPQHF. The CDR3 nucleotides are TGTGCCAGCAGTTTCCGGGGCAGCCAGCCCCAGCATTTT. The rearrangement joins TRBV27 to TRBJ1-5, with D possibly TRBD1 on 5 matching bases. This CDR3 is built from 13 residues. Germline loops: CDR1 MNHEY, CDR2 SMNVEV (reference sequence). V lost 3 bases, J lost 7 bases, and 10 bases lay in between.